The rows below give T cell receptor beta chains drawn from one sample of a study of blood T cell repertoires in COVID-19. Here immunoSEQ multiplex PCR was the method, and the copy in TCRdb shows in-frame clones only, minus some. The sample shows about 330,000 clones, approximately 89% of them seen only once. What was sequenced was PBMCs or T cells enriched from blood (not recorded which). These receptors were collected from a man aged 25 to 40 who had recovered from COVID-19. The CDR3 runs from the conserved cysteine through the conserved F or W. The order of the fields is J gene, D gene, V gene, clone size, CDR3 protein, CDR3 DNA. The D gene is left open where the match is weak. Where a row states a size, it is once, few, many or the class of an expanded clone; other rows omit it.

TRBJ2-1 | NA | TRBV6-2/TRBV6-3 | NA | CASSLGGADFNEQFF | TGTGCCAGCAGCCTAGGGGGGGCCGATTTCAATGAGCAGTTCTTC
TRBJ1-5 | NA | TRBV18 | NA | CASSPNRAERQPQHF | TGTGCCAGCTCACCAAACAGGGCAGAAAGGCAGCCCCAGCATTTT
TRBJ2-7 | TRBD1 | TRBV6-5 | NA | CASSSVTGVDEQYF | TGTGCCAGCAGTTCCGTGACAGGGGTAGACGAGCAGTACTTC
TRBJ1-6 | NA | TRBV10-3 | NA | CAIRATRGDGNSPLHF | TGTGCCATCAGAGCAACACGGGGGGATGGAAATTCACCCCTCCACTTT
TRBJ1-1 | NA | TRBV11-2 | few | CASNHRDMNTEAFF | TGTGCCAGCAACCACAGGGACATGAACACTGAAGCTTTCTTT
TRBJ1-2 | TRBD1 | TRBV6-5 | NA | CASTEDRGYGYTF | TGTGCCAGCACAGAGGACAGGGGGTATGGCTACACCTTC
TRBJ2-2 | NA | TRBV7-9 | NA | CASSLHPANTGELFF | TGTGCCAGCAGCTTACATCCAGCGAACACCGGGGAGCTGTTTTTT
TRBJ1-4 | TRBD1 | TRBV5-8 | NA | CASSDYRGQAEKLFF | TGTGCCAGCAGCGACTACAGGGGTCAGGCTGAAAAACTGTTTTTT
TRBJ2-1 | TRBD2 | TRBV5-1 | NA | CASSLSGTSAYNEQFF | TGCGCCAGCAGCTTGTCCGGGACTAGCGCCTACAATGAGCAGTTCTTC
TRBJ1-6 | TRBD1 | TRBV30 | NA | CAWRGRGLSYNSPLHF | TGTGCCTGGAGAGGAAGGGGGCTTTCCTATAATTCACCCCTCCACTTT
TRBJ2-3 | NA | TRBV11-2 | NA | CASSLDPRGGGTDTQYF | TGTGCCAGCAGCTTAGATCCCCGGGGTGGTGGGACAGATACGCAGTATTTT
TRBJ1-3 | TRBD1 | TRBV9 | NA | CASSGQGGISGNTIYF | TGTGCCAGCAGCGGACAGGGGGGGATCTCTGGAAACACCATATATTTT
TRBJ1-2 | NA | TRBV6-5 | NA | CASMTDNFSYGYTF | TGTGCCAGCATGACAGACAACTTTTCCTATGGCTACACCTTC
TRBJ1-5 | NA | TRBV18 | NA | CASSPDSYSNQPQHF | TGTGCCAGCTCACCCGACAGCTATAGCAATCAGCCCCAGCATTTT
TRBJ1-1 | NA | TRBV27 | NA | CASSLGGAISTEAFF | TGTGCCAGCAGTTTGGGGGGGGCGATAAGCACTGAAGCTTTCTTT
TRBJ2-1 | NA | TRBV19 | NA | CASIPQYSSYNEQFF | TGTGCCAGTATTCCACAGTACAGCTCCTACAATGAGCAGTTCTTC
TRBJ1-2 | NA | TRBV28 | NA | CASSLGGVRDYGYTF | TGTGCCAGCAGTTTAGGGGGGGTAAGGGACTATGGCTACACCTTC
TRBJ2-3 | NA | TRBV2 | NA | CAGGVSDTQYF | TGTGCGGGCGGGGTCTCAGATACGCAGTATTTT
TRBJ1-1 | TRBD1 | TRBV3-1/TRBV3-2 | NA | CASSLTGVTEAFF | TGTGCCAGCAGCCTCACAGGGGTCACTGAAGCTTTCTTT
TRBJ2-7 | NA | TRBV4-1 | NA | CASSQDGFGQGYEQYF | TGCGCCAGCAGCCAAGATGGTTTTGGTCAGGGCTACGAGCAGTACTTC
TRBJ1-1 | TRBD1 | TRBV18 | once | CASSPRDRDNTEAFF | TGTGCCAGCTCACCCCGGGACAGGGATAACACTGAAGCTTTCTTT
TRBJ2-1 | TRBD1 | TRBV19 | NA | CASSSRQGASYNEQFF | TGTGCCAGTAGTTCCCGACAGGGGGCTTCCTACAATGAGCAGTTCTTC
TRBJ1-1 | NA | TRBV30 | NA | CAWSVSTSGTEAFF | TGTGCCTGGAGTGTATCAACCTCGGGCACTGAAGCTTTCTTT
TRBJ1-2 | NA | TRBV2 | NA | CASSISANYGYTF | TGTGCCAGCAGTATTAGTGCTAACTATGGCTACACCTTC
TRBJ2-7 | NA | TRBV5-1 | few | CASSPRRQNSYEQYF | TGCGCCAGCAGCCCTAGGAGACAGAACTCCTACGAGCAGTACTTC
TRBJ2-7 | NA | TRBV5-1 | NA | CASSFGRGEQYF | TGCGCCAGCAGCTTCGGGCGGGGCGAGCAGTACTTC
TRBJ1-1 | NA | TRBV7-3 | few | CASSFQENTEAFF | TGTGCCAGCAGCTTTCAGGAGAACACTGAAGCTTTCTTT
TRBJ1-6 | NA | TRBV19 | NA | CASSPRRENSPLHF | TGTGCCAGTAGTCCTCGACGGGAGAATTCACCCCTCCACTTT
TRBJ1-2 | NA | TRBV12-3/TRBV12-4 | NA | CASSLAQAYGYTF | TGTGCCAGCAGTTTAGCACAGGCCTATGGCTACACCTTC
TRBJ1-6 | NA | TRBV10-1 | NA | CASGEGDYNSPLHF | TGCGCCAGCGGGGAGGGAGATTATAATTCACCCCTCCACTTT
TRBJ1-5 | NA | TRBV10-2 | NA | CASTEGGPQHF | TGCGCCAGCACCGAGGGAGGGCCCCAGCATTTT
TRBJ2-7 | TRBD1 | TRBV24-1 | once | CATRGQGIRLGYEQYF | TGTGCCACCAGAGGACAGGGTATAAGGTTAGGTTACGAGCAGTACTTC
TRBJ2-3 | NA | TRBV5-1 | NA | CASSLGDSTDTQYF | TGCGCCAGCAGCCTCGGGGACTCCACAGATACGCAGTATTTT
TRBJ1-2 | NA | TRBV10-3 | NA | CAIQDGTYDGYTF | TGTGCCATCCAGGACGGGACATATGACGGCTACACCTTC
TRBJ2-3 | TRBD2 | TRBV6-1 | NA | CASSEPRTSGVYRTQYF | TGTGCCAGCAGTGAGCCAAGGACTAGCGGGGTTTATCGTACGCAGTATTTT
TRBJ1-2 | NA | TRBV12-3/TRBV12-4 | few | CASTTALRGYTF | TGTGCCAGCACGACAGCCCTCCGTGGCTACACCTTC
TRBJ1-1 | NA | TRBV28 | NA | CASSQKSRQTRRVNTEAFF | TGTGCCAGCAGTCAGAAAAGTAGGCAGACACGCCGCGTGAACACTGAAGCTTTCTTT
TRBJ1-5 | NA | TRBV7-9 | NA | CASSPLGQSNQPQHF | TGTGCCAGCAGCCCCCTGGGGCAGAGCAATCAGCCCCAGCATTTT
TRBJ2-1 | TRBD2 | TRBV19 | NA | CASSIGLAGGQFF | TGTGCCAGTAGTATAGGACTAGCCGGAGGTCAGTTCTTC
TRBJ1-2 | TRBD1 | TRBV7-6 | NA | CASSLGRGQGAPGYTF | TGTGCCAGCAGCTTAGGACGAGGACAGGGGGCGCCTGGCTACACCTTC
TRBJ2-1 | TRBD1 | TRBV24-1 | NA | CATSGGGTGGDEQFF | TGTGCCACCAGTGGTGGGGGGACAGGGGGCGATGAGCAGTTCTTC
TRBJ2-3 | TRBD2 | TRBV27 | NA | CASSFRGVDTQYF | TGTGCCAGCAGTTTCCGGGGGGTAGATACGCAGTATTTT
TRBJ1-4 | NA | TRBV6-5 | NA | CASSYRGKLFF | TGTGCCAGCAGTTACAGAGGAAAACTGTTTTTT
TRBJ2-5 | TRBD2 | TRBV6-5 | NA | CASSLAGGETQYF | TGTGCCAGCAGTCTAGCGGGGGGAGAGACCCAGTACTTC
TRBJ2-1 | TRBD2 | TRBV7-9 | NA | CASSSVGTSGVYNEQFF | TGTGCCAGCAGCTCCGTAGGGACTAGCGGGGTCTACAATGAGCAGTTCTTC
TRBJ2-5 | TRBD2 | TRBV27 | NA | CASSPLTSSLETQYF | TGTGCCAGCAGCCCCCTGACTAGCTCGTTGGAGACCCAGTACTTC
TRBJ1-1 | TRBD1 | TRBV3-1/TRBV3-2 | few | CASTDRGMNTEAFF | TGTGCCAGCACCGACAGGGGAATGAACACTGAAGCTTTCTTT
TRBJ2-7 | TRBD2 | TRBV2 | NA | CASSGLAGEGYEQYF | TGTGCCAGCAGTGGATTAGCGGGGGAGGGCTACGAGCAGTACTTC
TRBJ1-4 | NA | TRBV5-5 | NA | CASSWGPGRDEKLFF | TGTGCCAGCAGCTGGGGGCCAGGGAGGGATGAAAAACTGTTTTTT
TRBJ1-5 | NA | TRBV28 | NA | CASSGQNQPQHF | TGTGCCAGCAGTGGACAGAATCAGCCCCAGCATTTT
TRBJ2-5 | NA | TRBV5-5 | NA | CASSLNPGAGVQETQYF | TGTGCCAGCAGCCTAAACCCAGGGGCTGGGGTCCAAGAGACCCAGTACTTC
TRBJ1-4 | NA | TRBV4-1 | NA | CASSKTGTNEKLFF | TGCGCCAGCAGCAAAACAGGAACTAATGAAAAACTGTTTTTT